The clone carrying this TCR beta chain occurred once. The data stem from a study of shared clonotypes between healthy human individuals. Tens of thousands of T cell genomes (about 0.2 ug DNA) went into each sorted-subset replicate. Using immunoSEQ multiplex PCR, the repertoire was profiled, and TCRdb retains in-frame clones only, with some absent. The table lists about 590,000 clones, just under 97% of them singletons. It was CD45RO-negative cells, positively selected for CCR7, that made up naive CD8 cells, with terminally differentiated effector memory CD45RA+ cells excluded. The clonotype was recovered from a woman in her 30s in good health. The material sequenced was naive CD8+ T cells sorted from blood.

The CDR3 bases are TGTGCCACCCCGAGACAGGCTAGCGGGAGGCCGAGCTCCTACAATGAGCAGTTCTTC. Encoded protein: CATPRQASGRPSSYNEQFF. This chain uses TRBV2 with TRBJ2-1; 11 bases fit TRBD2. The V gene's germline CDR1 is SNHLY and CDR2 FYNNEI. CDR3 length equals 19 residues. The junction had 17 bases not matched to a gene; V was cut back by 10 bases and J by 0 bases.